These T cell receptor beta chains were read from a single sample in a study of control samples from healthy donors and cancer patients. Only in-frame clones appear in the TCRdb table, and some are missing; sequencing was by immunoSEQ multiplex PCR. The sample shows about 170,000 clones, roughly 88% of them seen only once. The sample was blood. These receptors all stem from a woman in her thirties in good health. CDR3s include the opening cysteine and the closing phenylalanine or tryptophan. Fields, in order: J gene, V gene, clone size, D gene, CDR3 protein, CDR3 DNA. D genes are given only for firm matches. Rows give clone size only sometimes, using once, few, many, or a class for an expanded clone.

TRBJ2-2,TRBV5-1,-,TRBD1,CASSLGTATGELFF,TGCGCCAGCAGCTTAGGGACAGCCACCGGGGAGCTGTTTTTT
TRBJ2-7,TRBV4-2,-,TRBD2,CASSHGLAGAYEQYF,TGTGCCAGCAGCCATGGTCTAGCGGGAGCCTACGAGCAGTACTTC
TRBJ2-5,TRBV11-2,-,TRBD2,CASSPGTSGRMGETQYF,TGTGCCAGCAGCCCCGGGACTAGCGGGAGGATGGGGGAGACCCAGTACTTC
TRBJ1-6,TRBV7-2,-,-,CASSLIADYSPLHF,TGTGCCAGCAGCTTAATCGCGGACTATTCACCCCTCCACTTT
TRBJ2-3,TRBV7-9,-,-,CASSLSSGLTDTQYF,TGTGCCAGCAGCTTAAGTAGCGGACTCACAGATACGCAGTATTTT
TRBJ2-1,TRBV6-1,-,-,CASSEGYGTYNEQFF,TGTGCCAGCAGTGAAGGTTACGGGACCTACAATGAGCAGTTCTTC
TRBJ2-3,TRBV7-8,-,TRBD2,CASSRWGSGGPADTQYF,TGTGCCAGCAGCCGCTGGGGCAGCGGGGGCCCGGCAGATACGCAGTATTTT
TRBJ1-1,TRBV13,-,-,CASSHPRGEAFF,TGTGCCAGCAGTCACCCCCGGGGAGAAGCTTTCTTT
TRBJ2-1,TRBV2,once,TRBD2,CASPGLAGKSEEQFF,TGTGCCAGCCCAGGACTAGCGGGAAAGTCGGAGGAGCAGTTCTTC
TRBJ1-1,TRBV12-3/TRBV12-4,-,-,CASSISGRYGAFF,TGTGCCAGCAGCATTTCCGGACGGTATGGGGCTTTCTTT
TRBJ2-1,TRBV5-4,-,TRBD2,CASSEGPSGGAREQFF,TGTGCCAGCAGCGAAGGACCCAGCGGGGGGGCTCGTGAGCAGTTCTTC
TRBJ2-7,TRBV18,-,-,CASSPRPGGSYEQYF,TGTGCCAGCTCACCAAGGCCAGGCGGCTCCTACGAGCAGTACTTC
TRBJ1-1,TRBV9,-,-,CASSAEGGGTEAFF,TGTGCCAGCAGCGCCGAGGGTGGGGGAACTGAAGCTTTCTTT
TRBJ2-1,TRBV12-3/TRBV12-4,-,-,CASSSYNEQFF,TGTGCCAGCAGTTCTTACAATGAGCAGTTCTTC
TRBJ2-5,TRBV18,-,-,CASSPGLSQETQYF,TGTGCCAGCTCACCAGGGCTATCCCAAGAGACCCAGTACTTC
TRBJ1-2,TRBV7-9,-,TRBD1,CASSPDLPGQGISGYTF,TGTGCCAGCAGCCCGGATCTCCCGGGACAGGGGATCTCTGGCTACACCTTC
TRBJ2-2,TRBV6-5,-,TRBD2,CATTGTRSGELFF,TGTGCCACCACCGGGACTAGATCTGGGGAGCTGTTTTTT
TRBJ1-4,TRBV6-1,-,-,CASSEGGPGVKLFF,TGTGCCAGCAGTGAAGGGGGGCCGGGGGTAAAACTGTTTTTT
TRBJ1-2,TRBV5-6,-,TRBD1,CASRGDRVGYTF,TGTGCCAGCAGAGGAGACAGGGTTGGCTACACCTTC
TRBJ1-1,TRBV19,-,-,CASSIWVENTEAFF,TGTGCCAGTAGTATATGGGTGGAGAACACTGAAGCTTTCTTT
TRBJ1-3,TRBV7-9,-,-,CASSLVGRTKSGNTIYF,TGTGCCAGCAGCTTAGTGGGGCGGACCAAATCTGGAAACACCATATATTTT
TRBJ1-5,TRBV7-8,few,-,CASSPTVNQPQHF,TGTGCCAGCAGCCCTACTGTTAATCAGCCCCAGCATTTT
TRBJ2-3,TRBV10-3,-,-,CAISAEVITDTQYF,TGTGCCATCAGTGCTGAGGTTATCACAGATACGCAGTATTTT
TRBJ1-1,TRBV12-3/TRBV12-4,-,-,CASTIGGNTEAFF,TGTGCCAGCACCATAGGGGGTAACACTGAAGCTTTCTTT
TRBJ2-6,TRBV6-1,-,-,CASSEVFGSGANVLTF,TGTGCCAGCAGTGAGGTGTTCGGCTCTGGGGCCAACGTCCTGACTTTC
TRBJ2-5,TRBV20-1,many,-,CSASSGRQQETQYF,TGCAGTGCTAGTTCCGGACGACAACAAGAGACCCAGTACTTC
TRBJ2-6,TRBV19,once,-,CASNVQGHSGANVLTF,TGTGCCAGTAACGTACAGGGACACTCTGGGGCCAACGTCCTGACTTTC
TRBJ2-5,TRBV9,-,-,CASSPGTGTPGQETQYF,TGTGCCAGCAGCCCTGGGACCGGGACACCCGGTCAAGAGACCCAGTACTTC
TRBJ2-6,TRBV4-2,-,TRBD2,CASSQGPLSGSRSGANVLTF,TGTGCCAGCAGCCAAGGGCCACTGAGCGGGAGTAGGTCTGGGGCCAACGTCCTGACTTTC
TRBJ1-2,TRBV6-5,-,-,CASSYYRNDGYTF,TGTGCCAGCAGTTACTACAGGAATGATGGCTACACCTTC
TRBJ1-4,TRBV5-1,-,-,CASSLDRLTNEKLFF,TGCGCCAGCAGCTTGGACAGGCTTACTAATGAAAAACTGTTTTTT
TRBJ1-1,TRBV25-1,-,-,CASSVRGPSEAFF,TGTGCCAGCAGCGTCAGGGGCCCTTCTGAAGCTTTCTTT
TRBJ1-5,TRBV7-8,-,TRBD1,CASSLEGTGDQPQHF,TGTGCCAGCAGCTTAGAAGGGACAGGGGATCAGCCCCAGCATTTT
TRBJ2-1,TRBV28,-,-,CASSPSTNYNEQFF,TGTGCCAGCAGTCCGTCGACAAATTACAATGAGCAGTTCTTC
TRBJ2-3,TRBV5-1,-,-,CASSLSIDTQYF,TGCGCCAGCAGCTTGTCGATAGATACGCAGTATTTT
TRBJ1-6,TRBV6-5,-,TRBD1,CASSSLRQGADSPLHF,TGTGCCAGCAGTTCTCTCAGACAGGGAGCAGATTCACCCCTCCACTTT
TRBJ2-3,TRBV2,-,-,CATVIGGAGEDTQYF,TGTGCCACCGTGATAGGGGGGGCCGGGGAAGATACGCAGTATTTT
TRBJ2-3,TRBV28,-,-,CASSELGGDTDTQYF,TGTGCCAGCAGCGAGTTGGGTGGGGACACAGATACGCAGTATTTT
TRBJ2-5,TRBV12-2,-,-,CASRSPGTGWQTQYF,TGTGCAAGTCGCTCGCCCGGGACAGGGTGGCAGACCCAGTACTTC
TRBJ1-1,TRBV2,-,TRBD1,CASSYPKGQGPSAFF,TGTGCCAGCAGTTATCCGAAGGGACAGGGACCCTCAGCTTTCTTT
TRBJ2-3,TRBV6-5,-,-,CASRYFEASGDTQYF,TGTGCCAGCAGATATTTTGAGGCGAGTGGAGATACGCAGTATTTT
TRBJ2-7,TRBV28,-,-,CAIQGRDDYEQYF,TGTGCCATCCAGGGGAGGGACGACTACGAGCAGTACTTC
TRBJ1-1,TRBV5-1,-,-,CASSWSPQGTEAFF,TGCGCCAGCAGCTGGTCACCCCAGGGCACTGAAGCTTTCTTT
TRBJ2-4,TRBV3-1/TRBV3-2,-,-,CASSQDSANIQYF,TGTGCCAGCAGCCAAGACAGCGCGAACATTCAGTACTTC
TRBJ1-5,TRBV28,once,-,CASSKDGNNQPQHF,TGTGCCAGCAGCAAGGACGGCAACAATCAGCCCCAGCATTTT
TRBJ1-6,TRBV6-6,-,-,CASSYAGGESPLHF,TGTGCCAGCAGTTACGCGGGAGGCGAATCACCCCTCCACTTT
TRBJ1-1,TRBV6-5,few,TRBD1,CASYRDRGVTEAFF,TGTGCCAGCTACCGGGACAGGGGAGTCACTGAAGCTTTCTTT
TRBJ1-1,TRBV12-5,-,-,CASGSGLPPGTEAFF,TGTGCTAGTGGTTCGGGACTCCCTCCGGGAACTGAAGCTTTCTTT
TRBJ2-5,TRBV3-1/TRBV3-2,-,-,CASSQVPAGGLETQYF,TGTGCCAGCAGCCAAGTTCCAGCGGGTGGTTTAGAGACCCAGTACTTC
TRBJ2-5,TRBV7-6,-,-,CASSLEGGGETQYF,TGTGCCAGCAGCTTAGAGGGGGGAGGGGAGACCCAGTACTTC
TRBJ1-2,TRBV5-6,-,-,CASSLTDAGAYTF,TGTGCCAGCAGCTTGACAGACGCCGGCGCCTACACCTTC
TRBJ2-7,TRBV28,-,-,CATHPQRQGGSSYEQYF,TGTGCCACCCACCCCCAACGACAGGGAGGCAGTTCCTACGAGCAGTACTTC
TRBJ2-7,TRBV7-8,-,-,CASSLAKGPSYEQYF,TGTGCCAGCAGCTTAGCCAAGGGACCTTCGTACGAGCAGTACTTC
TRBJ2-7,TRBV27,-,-,CASSLGDKNLEQYF,TGTGCCAGCAGTTTAGGGGATAAGAACCTCGAGCAGTACTTC
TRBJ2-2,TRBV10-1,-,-,CASSSANTGELFF,TGCGCCAGCAGCTCGGCGAACACCGGGGAGCTGTTTTTT